Below, one T cell receptor beta chain is given with its context. No antigen is known for it. These data originate in a study of T cell repertoires in ileal Crohn's disease. Study summary: Patients had a median approximately 7.2-year disease duration, and under 45% were active smokers. Postoperative therapy was given to about half: about a dozen thiopurines, 15 to 20 anti-TNF agents. Whole-study findings and limits: Active smokers at surgery had more clonal expansions than non-smokers.

Each sample's TCRB immunosequencing used around 510 nanograms of biopsy DNA. The repertoire was sequenced with immunoSEQ multiplex PCR; TCRdb's copy has only in-frame clones and lacks some. The sample lists fewer than 8,000 clones; about 78% were seen once. This CDR3 contains 17 residues. The germline V gene has CDR1 MDHEN and CDR2 SYDVKM. The V and J ends lost 1 base and 0 bases respectively, with 13 bases between them. This sequence joins TRBV28 and TRBJ1-5; D is ambiguous. Sequencing was done on a sample of ileal tissue. This receptor was identified in an adult with Crohn's disease. CDR3 in amino acids: CASSLSRPPYSNQPQHF. CDR3 nucleotide sequence: TGTGCCAGCAGTTTATCCAGGCCCCCCTATAGCAATCAGCCCCAGCATTTT.